These T cell receptor beta chains were read from a single sample in a study of beta chain features in type 1 diabetes. The method was immunoSEQ multiplex PCR; TCRdb's version includes in-frame clones alone and lacks a portion of them. The sample holds about 360,000 clones; 10% to 15% are singletons and the top ten take 0.015% to 0.02%. The sample was naive CD4+ T cells from blood. Receptors originate from a young man in good health. The CDR3 runs from the conserved cysteine through the conserved F or W. Each record gives: J gene, V gene, CDR3 protein.

>TRBJ1-1|TRBV6-5
CASSRGDRGRSEAFF
>TRBJ2-1|TRBV7-2
CASSITTSGRGYNEQFF
>TRBJ2-3|TRBV5-1
CASSQNRDRGYTQYF
>TRBJ2-2|TRBV11-2
CASSGRVQQTGELFF
>TRBJ2-7|TRBV19
CASSDGTPHYEQYF
>TRBJ2-5|TRBV7-2
CASTPGQGAETQYF
>TRBJ1-5|TRBV4-2
CASSQEVANNQPQHF
>TRBJ1-1|TRBV9
CASSVGTGGILDTEAFF
>TRBJ2-7|TRBV30
CAWSVQQSYEQYF
>TRBJ2-7|TRBV20-1
CSARDPYEQYF